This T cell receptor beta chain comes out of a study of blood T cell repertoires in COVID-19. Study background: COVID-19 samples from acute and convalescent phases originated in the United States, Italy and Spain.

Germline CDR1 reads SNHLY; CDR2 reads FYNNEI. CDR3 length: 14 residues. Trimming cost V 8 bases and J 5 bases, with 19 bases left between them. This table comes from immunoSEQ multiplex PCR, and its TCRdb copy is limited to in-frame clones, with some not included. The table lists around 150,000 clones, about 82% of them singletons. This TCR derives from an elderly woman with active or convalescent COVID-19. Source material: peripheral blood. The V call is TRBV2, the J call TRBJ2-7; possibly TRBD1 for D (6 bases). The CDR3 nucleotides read TGTGCCAGCCACAGGGACATTCTAGTCAACGAGCAGTACTTC. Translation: CASHRDILVNEQYF. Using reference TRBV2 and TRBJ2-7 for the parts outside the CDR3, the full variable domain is EPEVTQTPSHQVTQMGQEVILRCVPISNHLYFYWYRQILGQKVEFLVSFYNNEISEKSEIFDDQFSVERPDGSNFTLKIRSTKLEDSAMYFCASHRDILVNEQYFGPGTRLTVT.